These T cell receptor beta chains were read from a single sample in a study of identifying expanded T cells in peripheral blood. The table came from immunoSEQ multiplex PCR; TCRdb's copy has only in-frame clones and leaves some out. The sample gives more than 45,000 clones, around 83% of which show up once; approximately 19% is in the top ten. Material: blood. The receptors originated from a person aged 18 to 75 in good health. CDR3s include the opening cysteine and the closing phenylalanine or tryptophan.

V gene: TRBV9; J gene: TRBJ2-3; CDR3 length: 15; CDR3 protein: CASSPSGGAQDTQYF
V gene: TRBV2; J gene: TRBJ2-7; CDR3 length: 13; CDR3 protein: CASKRTTLYEQYF
V gene: TRBV19; J gene: TRBJ1-2; CDR3 length: 13; CDR3 protein: CASSIDRLYGYTF
V gene: TRBV7-9; J gene: TRBJ2-2; CDR3 length: 15; CDR3 protein: CASSLREGDTGELFF
V gene: TRBV11-2; J gene: TRBJ2-1; CDR3 length: 12; CDR3 protein: CASTDWDNEQFF
V gene: TRBV6-1; J gene: TRBJ1-1; CDR3 length: 15; CDR3 protein: CASNPPVYKNTEAFF
V gene: TRBV9; J gene: TRBJ1-1; CDR3 length: 16; CDR3 protein: CASSVDATGGNTEAFF
V gene: TRBV15; J gene: TRBJ1-5; CDR3 length: 13; CDR3 protein: CATTDQSNQPQHF
V gene: TRBV7-8; J gene: TRBJ2-7; CDR3 length: 15; CDR3 protein: CASNWAGEILREQYF
V gene: TRBV18; J gene: TRBJ2-5; CDR3 length: 14; CDR3 protein: CASSPERLAETQYF
V gene: TRBV19; J gene: TRBJ1-5; CDR3 length: 17; CDR3 protein: CASSGRQGAPSNQPQHF
V gene: TRBV11-3; J gene: TRBJ1-1; CDR3 length: 15; CDR3 protein: CASSSSGTANTEAFF
V gene: TRBV25-1; J gene: TRBJ2-2; CDR3 length: 15; CDR3 protein: CASSPQGPNTGELFF
V gene: TRBV5-1; J gene: TRBJ2-3; CDR3 length: 12; CDR3 protein: CASSLGEDTQYF
V gene: TRBV4-1; J gene: TRBJ1-2; CDR3 length: 17; CDR3 protein: CASSQDRLARANYGYTF
V gene: TRBV11-2; J gene: TRBJ2-1; CDR3 length: 12; CDR3 protein: CASGYGVYEQFF
V gene: TRBV30; J gene: TRBJ2-5; CDR3 length: 14; CDR3 protein: CAWSVPRGGETQYF
V gene: TRBV11-3; J gene: TRBJ2-7; CDR3 length: 13; CDR3 protein: CASTSGHTYEQYF
V gene: TRBV6-1; J gene: TRBJ2-1; CDR3 length: 15; CDR3 protein: CASSEPLPTGGEQFF
V gene: TRBV19; J gene: TRBJ2-5; CDR3 length: 15; CDR3 protein: CASSIDHKGRETQYF
V gene: TRBV15; J gene: TRBJ1-1; CDR3 length: 12; CDR3 protein: CATSRLGTEAFF
V gene: TRBV7-2; J gene: TRBJ2-7; CDR3 length: 14; CDR3 protein: CASSFRTGHDEQYF
V gene: TRBV10-3; J gene: TRBJ1-2; CDR3 length: 16; CDR3 protein: CAISDLDRGLNYGYTF
V gene: TRBV6-6; J gene: TRBJ1-2; CDR3 length: 16; CDR3 protein: CASISGQGRQFVGYTF
V gene: TRBV7-3; J gene: TRBJ2-5; CDR3 length: 14; CDR3 protein: CASSPNAGAETQYF
V gene: TRBV6-1; J gene: TRBJ2-1; CDR3 length: 14; CDR3 protein: CASSRDRQYNEQFF
V gene: TRBV7-3; J gene: TRBJ2-1; CDR3 length: 15; CDR3 protein: CASSQGGSSYNEQFF
V gene: TRBV10-2; J gene: TRBJ1-5; CDR3 length: 14; CDR3 protein: CASSESTGNQPQHF
V gene: TRBV19; J gene: TRBJ2-3; CDR3 length: 13; CDR3 protein: CASSLRNTDTQYF
V gene: TRBV30; J gene: TRBJ2-6; CDR3 length: 15; CDR3 protein: CAWSAYFSGANVLTF
V gene: TRBV9; J gene: TRBJ2-1; CDR3 length: 24; CDR3 protein: CASSVAYRDPGTSGSLRSYNEQFF
V gene: TRBV18; J gene: TRBJ2-5; CDR3 length: 13; CDR3 protein: CASSRDRQETQYF
V gene: TRBV25-1; J gene: TRBJ1-4; CDR3 length: 13; CDR3 protein: CASSEGRDEKLFF
V gene: TRBV18; J gene: TRBJ2-7; CDR3 length: 15; CDR3 protein: CASSHTSGYSYEQYF
V gene: TRBV5-6; J gene: TRBJ1-1; CDR3 length: 14; CDR3 protein: CASSLGQGPTEAFF
V gene: TRBV5-4; J gene: TRBJ1-2; CDR3 length: 13; CDR3 protein: CASSATDNYGYTF
V gene: TRBV28; J gene: TRBJ1-1; CDR3 length: 13; CDR3 protein: CASTSNMNTEAFF
V gene: TRBV7-6; J gene: TRBJ2-6; CDR3 length: 16; CDR3 protein: CASSAIPGSGANVLTF
V gene: TRBV19; J gene: TRBJ1-3; CDR3 length: 13; CDR3 protein: CASSLKVGNTIYF
V gene: TRBV11-2; J gene: TRBJ2-5; CDR3 length: 12; CDR3 protein: CASSLEAATQYF
V gene: TRBV7-8; J gene: TRBJ2-5; CDR3 length: 17; CDR3 protein: CASSPRVGLASQETQYF
V gene: TRBV18; J gene: TRBJ1-3; CDR3 length: 14; CDR3 protein: CASSRERTGNTIYF
V gene: TRBV19; J gene: TRBJ1-2; CDR3 length: 14; CDR3 protein: CAGTRGRGNYGYTF
V gene: TRBV11-3; J gene: TRBJ1-1; CDR3 length: 16; CDR3 protein: CASSLGLVVDPTEAFF
V gene: TRBV2; J gene: TRBJ2-2; CDR3 length: 15; CDR3 protein: CASSRGHLNTGELFF
V gene: TRBV12-2; J gene: TRBJ2-7; CDR3 length: 12; CDR3 protein: CASRPRVYEQYF